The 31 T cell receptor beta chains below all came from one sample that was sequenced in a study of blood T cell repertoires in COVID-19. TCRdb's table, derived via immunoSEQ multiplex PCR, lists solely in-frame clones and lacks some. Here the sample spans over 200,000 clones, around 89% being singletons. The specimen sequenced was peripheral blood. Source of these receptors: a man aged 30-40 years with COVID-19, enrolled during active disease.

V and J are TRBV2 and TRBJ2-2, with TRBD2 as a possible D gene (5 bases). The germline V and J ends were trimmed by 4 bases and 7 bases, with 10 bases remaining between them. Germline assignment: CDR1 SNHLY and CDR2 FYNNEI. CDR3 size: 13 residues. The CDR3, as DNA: TGTGCCAGCAGTGTCGGGGTGGTCGGGGAGCTGTTTTTT. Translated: CASSVGVVGELFF. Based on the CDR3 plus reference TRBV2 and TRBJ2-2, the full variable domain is EPEVTQTPSHQVTQMGQEVILRCVPISNHLYFYWYRQILGQKVEFLVSFYNNEISEKSEIFDDQFSVERPDGSNFTLKIRSTKLEDSAMYFCASSVGVVGELFFGEGSRLTVL.

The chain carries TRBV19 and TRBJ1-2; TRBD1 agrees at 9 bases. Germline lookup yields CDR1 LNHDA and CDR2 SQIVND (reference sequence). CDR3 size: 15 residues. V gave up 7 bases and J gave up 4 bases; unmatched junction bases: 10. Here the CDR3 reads CASKTGGRTSYGYTF. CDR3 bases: TGTGCCAGTAAGACAGGGGGACGAACCTCCTATGGCTACACCTTC.

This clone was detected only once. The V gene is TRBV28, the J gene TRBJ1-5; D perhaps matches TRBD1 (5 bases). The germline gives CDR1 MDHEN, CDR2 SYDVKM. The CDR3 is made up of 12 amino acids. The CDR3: CATGISNQPQHF. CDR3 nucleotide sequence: TGTGCAACAGGTATTAGCAATCAGCCCCAGCATTTT.

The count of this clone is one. CDR3 nucleotide sequence: TGTGCCAGCAGCCCCCGGGGAGGGGGGCAATATAGGACTAGCGGATACAATGAGCAGTTCTTC. Translation: CASSPRGGGQYRTSGYNEQFF. The chain carries TRBV3-1 (or the pseudogene TRBV3-2) and TRBJ2-1; TRBD2 aligns across 10 bases. The CDR3 contains 21 residues. Germline V lookup: CDR1 LGHDT, CDR2 YNNKEL (reference sequence). The J segment lost 4 bases and the V segment lost 4 bases, leaving 22 bases of the junction unmatched.

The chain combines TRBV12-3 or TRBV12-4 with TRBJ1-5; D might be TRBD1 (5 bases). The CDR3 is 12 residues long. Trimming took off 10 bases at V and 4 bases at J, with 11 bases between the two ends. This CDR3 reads CATLRGNQPQHF. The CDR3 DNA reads TGTGCCACCCTAAGGGGAAATCAGCCCCAGCATTTT.

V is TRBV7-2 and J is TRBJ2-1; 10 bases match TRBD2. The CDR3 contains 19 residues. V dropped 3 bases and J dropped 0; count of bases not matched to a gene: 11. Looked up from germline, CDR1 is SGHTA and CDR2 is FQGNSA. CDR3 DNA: TGTGCCAGCAGCTTCCCGGGACTAGCGAGAAGAAGCTCCTACAATGAGCAGTTCTTC. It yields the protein CASSFPGLARRSSYNEQFF.

CDR3: CASSLGQGVEKLFF. CDR3 sequence (DNA): TGCGCCAGCAGCTTGGGACAGGGAGTTGAAAAACTGTTTTTT. The gene calls are TRBV5-1 and TRBJ1-4; 7 bases are shared with TRBD1. Germline trimming cut 0 bases from V and 7 bases from J; bases unmatched to any gene: 3. Germline V lookup: CDR1 SGHRS, CDR2 YFSETQ. This CDR3 spans 14 amino acids.

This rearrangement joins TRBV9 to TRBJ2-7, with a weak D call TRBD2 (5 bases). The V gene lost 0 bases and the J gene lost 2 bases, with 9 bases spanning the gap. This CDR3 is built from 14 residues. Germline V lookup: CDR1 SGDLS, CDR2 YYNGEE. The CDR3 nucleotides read TGTGCCAGCAGCGTAGTAGCGACTGCCTACGAGCAGTACTTC. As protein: CASSVVATAYEQYF.

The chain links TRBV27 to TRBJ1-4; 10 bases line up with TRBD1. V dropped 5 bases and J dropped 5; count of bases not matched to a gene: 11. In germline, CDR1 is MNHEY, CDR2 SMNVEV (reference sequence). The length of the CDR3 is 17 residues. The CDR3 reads CASSTSPGQGLNEKLFF. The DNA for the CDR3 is TGTGCCAGCAGTACCTCCCCGGGACAGGGGTTAAATGAAAAACTGTTTTTT.

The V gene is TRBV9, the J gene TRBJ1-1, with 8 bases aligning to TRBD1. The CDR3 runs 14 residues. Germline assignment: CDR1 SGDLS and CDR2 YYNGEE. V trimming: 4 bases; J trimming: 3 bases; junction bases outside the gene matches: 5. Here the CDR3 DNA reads TGTGCCAGCAGCACTAGGACAGGGCACACTGAAGCTTTCTTT. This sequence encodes CASSTRTGHTEAFF.

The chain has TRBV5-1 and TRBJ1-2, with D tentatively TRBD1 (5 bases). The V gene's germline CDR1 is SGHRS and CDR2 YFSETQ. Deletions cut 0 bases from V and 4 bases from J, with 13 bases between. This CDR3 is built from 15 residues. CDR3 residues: CASSLGEGRAYGYTF. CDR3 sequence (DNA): TGCGCCAGCAGCTTGGGAGAGGGGAGGGCCTATGGCTACACCTTC.

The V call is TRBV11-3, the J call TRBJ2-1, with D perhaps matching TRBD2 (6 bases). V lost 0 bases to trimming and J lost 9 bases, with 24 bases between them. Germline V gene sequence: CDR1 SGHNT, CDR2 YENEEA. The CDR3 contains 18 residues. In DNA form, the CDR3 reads TGTGCCAGCAGCTTAGATCAAGGAGGGTCGGCGCGAACGGGTGAGCAGTTCTTC. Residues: CASSLDQGGSARTGEQFF.

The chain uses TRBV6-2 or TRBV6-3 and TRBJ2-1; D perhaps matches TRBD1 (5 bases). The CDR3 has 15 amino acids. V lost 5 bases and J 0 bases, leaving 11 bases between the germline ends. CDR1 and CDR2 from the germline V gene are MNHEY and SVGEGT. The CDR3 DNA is TGTGCCAGCAGTAAACAGGATAGCTCCTACAATGAGCAGTTCTTC. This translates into CASSKQDSSYNEQFF.

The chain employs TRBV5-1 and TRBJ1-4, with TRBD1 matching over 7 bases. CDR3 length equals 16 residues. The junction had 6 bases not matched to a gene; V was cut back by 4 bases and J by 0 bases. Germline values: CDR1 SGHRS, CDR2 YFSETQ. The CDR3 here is CASSDGTAATNEKLFF. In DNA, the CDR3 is TGCGCCAGCAGCGATGGGACAGCCGCAACTAATGAAAAACTGTTTTTT. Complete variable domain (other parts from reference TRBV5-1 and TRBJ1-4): KAGVTQTPRYLIKTRGQQVTLSCSPISGHRSVSWYQQTPGQGLQFLFEYFSETQRNKGNFPGRFSGRQFSNSRSEMNVSTLELGDSALYLCASSDGTAATNEKLFFGSGTQLSVL.

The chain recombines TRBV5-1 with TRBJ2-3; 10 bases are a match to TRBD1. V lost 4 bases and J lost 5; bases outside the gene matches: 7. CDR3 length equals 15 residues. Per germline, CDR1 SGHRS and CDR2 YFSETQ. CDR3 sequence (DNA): TGCGCCAGCAGCAAAGATGGGACAGGGGTAGATACGCAGTATTTT. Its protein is CASSKDGTGVDTQYF.

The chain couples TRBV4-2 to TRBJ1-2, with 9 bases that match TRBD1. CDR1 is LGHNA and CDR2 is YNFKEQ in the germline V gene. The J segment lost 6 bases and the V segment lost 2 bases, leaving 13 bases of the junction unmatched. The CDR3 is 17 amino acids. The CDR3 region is CASSQPSGTGFLDGYTF. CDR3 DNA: TGTGCCAGCAGCCAACCTTCCGGGACAGGGTTCCTTGATGGCTACACCTTC.

CDR3: CASRGGADRVDYEQYF. The CDR3 DNA reads TGCGCCAGCAGAGGGGGAGCGGACAGGGTCGACTACGAGCAGTACTTC. This chain uses TRBV5-1 with TRBJ2-7; 8 bases agree with TRBD1. J was trimmed by 3 bases and V by 5 bases; bases with no gene match: 13. Germline-derived CDR1 and CDR2 are SGHRS and YFSETQ. The CDR3 loop spans 16 amino acids.

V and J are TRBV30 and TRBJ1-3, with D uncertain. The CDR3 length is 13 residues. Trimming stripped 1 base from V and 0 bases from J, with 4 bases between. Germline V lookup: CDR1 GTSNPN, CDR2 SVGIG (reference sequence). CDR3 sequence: CAWSGSSGNTIYF. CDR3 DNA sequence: TGTGCCTGGAGTGGGAGCTCTGGAAACACCATATATTTT.

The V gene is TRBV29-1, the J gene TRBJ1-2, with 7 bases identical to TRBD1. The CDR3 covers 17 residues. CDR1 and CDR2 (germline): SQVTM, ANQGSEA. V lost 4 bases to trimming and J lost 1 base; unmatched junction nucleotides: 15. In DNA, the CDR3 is TGCAGCGTTGCTGGGTTCCCCCGGGACAGAATTAACTATGGCTACACCTTC. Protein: CSVAGFPRDRINYGYTF.

The CDR3 DNA is TGTGCCAGCAGCCAGAAAAGCAATCAGCCCCAGCATTTT. It is translated as CASSQKSNQPQHF. This sequence joins TRBV6-4 and TRBJ1-5; D is undetermined. There are 13 residues in the CDR3. V was clipped by 6 bases and J by 1 base, with 7 bases between them. Germline V gene sequence: CDR1 MRHNA, CDR2 SNTAGT.

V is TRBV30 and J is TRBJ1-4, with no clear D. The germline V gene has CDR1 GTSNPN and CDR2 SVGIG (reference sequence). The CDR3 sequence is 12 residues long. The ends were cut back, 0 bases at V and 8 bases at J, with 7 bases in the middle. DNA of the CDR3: TGTGCCTGGAGTGTGGGAGAGGAAAAACTGTTTTTT. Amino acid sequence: CAWSVGEEKLFF. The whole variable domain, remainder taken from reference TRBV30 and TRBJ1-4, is SQTIHQWPATLVQPVGSPLSLECTVEGTSNPNLYWYRQAAGRGLQLLFYSVGIGQISSEVPQNLSASRPQDRQFILSSKKLLLSDSGFYLCAWSVGEEKLFFGSGTQLSVL.

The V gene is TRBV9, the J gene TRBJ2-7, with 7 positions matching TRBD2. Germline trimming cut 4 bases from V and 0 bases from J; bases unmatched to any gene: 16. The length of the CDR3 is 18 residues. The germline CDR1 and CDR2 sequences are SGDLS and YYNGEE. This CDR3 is CASSLRGDLAAHSYEQYF. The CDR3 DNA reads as TGTGCCAGCAGCTTAAGAGGCGACCTAGCGGCACACTCCTACGAGCAGTACTTC.

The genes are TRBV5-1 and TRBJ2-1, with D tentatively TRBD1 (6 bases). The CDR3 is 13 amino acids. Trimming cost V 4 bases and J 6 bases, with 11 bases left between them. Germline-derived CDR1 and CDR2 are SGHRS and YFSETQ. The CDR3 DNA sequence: TGCGCCAGCAGCAGGAGCAGGGGCAATGAGCAGTTCTTC. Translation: CASSRSRGNEQFF. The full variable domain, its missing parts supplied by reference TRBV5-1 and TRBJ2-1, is KAGVTQTPRYLIKTRGQQVTLSCSPISGHRSVSWYQQTPGQGLQFLFEYFSETQRNKGNFPGRFSGRQFSNSRSEMNVSTLELGDSALYLCASSRSRGNEQFFGPGTRLTVL.

CDR3 in DNA: TGCGCCAGCAGCCAAGTTGAGGGTCACACAGATACGCAGTATTTT. This codes for CASSQVEGHTDTQYF. The V call is TRBV4-3, the J call TRBJ2-3; weak D call: TRBD2 (5 bases). The ends were cut back, 1 base at V and 2 bases at J, with 10 bases in the middle. This CDR3 comprises 15 residues. Per the germline V gene, CDR1 is LGHNA and CDR2 is YSLEER.

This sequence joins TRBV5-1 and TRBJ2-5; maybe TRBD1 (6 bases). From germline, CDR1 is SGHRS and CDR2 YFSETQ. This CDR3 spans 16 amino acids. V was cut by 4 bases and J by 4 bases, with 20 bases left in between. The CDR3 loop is CASSITGSGSVETQYF. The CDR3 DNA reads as TGCGCCAGCAGCATAACAGGGAGTGGATCGGTAGAGACCCAGTACTTC.

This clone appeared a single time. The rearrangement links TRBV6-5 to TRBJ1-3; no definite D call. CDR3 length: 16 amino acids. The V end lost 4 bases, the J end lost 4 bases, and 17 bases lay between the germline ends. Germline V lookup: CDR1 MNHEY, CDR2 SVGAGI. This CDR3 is CASSFYPDREGNTIYF. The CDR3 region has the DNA TGTGCCAGCAGTTTTTACCCCGACCGGGAGGGAAACACCATATATTTT.

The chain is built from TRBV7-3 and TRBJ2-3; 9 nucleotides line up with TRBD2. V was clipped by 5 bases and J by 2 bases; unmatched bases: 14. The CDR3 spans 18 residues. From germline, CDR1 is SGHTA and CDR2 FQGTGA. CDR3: CASSLVGGSGGITDTQYF. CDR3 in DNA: TGTGCCAGCAGCCTCGTAGGAGGTAGCGGGGGAATCACAGATACGCAGTATTTT.

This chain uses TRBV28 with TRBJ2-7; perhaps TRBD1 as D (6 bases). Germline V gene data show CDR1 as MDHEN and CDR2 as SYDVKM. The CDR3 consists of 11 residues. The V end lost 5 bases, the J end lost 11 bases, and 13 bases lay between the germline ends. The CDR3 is CASSETGTKYF. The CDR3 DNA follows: TGTGCCAGCAGTGAGACCGGGACAAAGTACTTC.

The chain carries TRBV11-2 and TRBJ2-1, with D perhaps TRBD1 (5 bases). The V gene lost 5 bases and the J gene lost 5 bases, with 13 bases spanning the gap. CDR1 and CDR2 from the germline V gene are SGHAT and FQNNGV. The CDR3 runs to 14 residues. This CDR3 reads CASSHSGSNNEQFF. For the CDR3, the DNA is TGTGCCAGCAGCCATTCAGGGTCCAACAATGAGCAGTTCTTC. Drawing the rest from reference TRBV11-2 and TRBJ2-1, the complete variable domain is EAGVAQSPRYKIIEKRQSVAFWCNPISGHATLYWYQQILGQGPKLLIQFQNNGVVDDSQLPKDRFSAERLKGVDSTLKIQPAKLEDSAVYLCASSHSGSNNEQFFGPGTRLTVL.

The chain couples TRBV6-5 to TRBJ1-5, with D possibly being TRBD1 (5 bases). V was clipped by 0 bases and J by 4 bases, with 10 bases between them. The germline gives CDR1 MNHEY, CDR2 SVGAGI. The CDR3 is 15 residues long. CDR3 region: CASSYSRGGNQPQHF. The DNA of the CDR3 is TGTGCCAGCAGTTACTCTCGGGGGGGAAATCAGCCCCAGCATTTT.

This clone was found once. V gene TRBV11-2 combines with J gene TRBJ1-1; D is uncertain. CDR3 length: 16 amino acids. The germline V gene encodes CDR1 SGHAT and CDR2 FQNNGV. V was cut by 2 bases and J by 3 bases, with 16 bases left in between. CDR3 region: CASSLSRTGYYTEAFF. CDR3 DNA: TGTGCCAGCAGCTTAAGCCGGACGGGGTATTACACTGAAGCTTTCTTT.